This T cell receptor (beta chain) was retrieved from a study of blood T cell repertoires in COVID-19 (dated by TCRdb to about 2020). About the investigation overall: Samples from collaborators originated in the United States, Italy and Spain and spanned both the acute and convalescent phases of COVID-19. The repertoires were released in a freely available public database meant as a resource for research on the immune response to SARS-CoV-2. Samples were obtained from the ongoing ImmuneRACE study (first 160 participants) and from some 1,200 subjects provided by 6 global collaborators. Where HLA class I and class II types were available, the types were taken from metadata supplied by the sample provider, not from assay-based typing. The sample metadata nearly always contained a de-identified subject ID, COVID-19 status, age in years and sex. The dataset comprised deeply sampled blood TCRbeta repertoires from subjects exposed to, actively infected with, or recovered from COVID-19. The prospective study material was composed of cDNA or gDNA derived from T cells, B-cell-depleted T cells, or PBMCs.

Whole blood was collected in K2EDTA tubes by collaborating institutions according to the institutions' own protocols. For TCRbeta analysis, collaborators shipped samples as frozen whole blood, isolated PBMCs, or DNA extracted from either of those sample types. With regard to this clone: Its cognate antigen has yet to be identified. Base qualities are missing; no much larger clone stands one base away. The sample holds other DNA sequences that translate to the same CDR3.

Results the study describes overall, beyond this receptor: How much clinical and demographic metadata was included differed by source and by participant, and the metadata was provided uncurated.

The immunoSEQ Assay, a bias-controlled multiplex PCR, was used to amplify TCRbeta CDR3 regions from genomic DNA. Per the original workflow: Within the assay, amplification of reference gene primers was used to estimate how many nucleated cells each sample contained. Sequence reads were collapsed and filtered to measure the absolute abundance of every unique TCRbeta CDR3 rearrangement. For each sample, productive Simpson clonality was calculated by taking the square root of Simpson's diversity index across productive rearrangements. TCRdb took this table from immuneACCESS and kept in-frame rearrangements with V and J called. Such tables lack part of the clones; where checked against another copy, unresolved V genes explain under half of the gap, and the rest is unexplained. The DNA gave D and trimming, while V, J and clone size come from that table. Present in this sample are roughly 300,000 clones, 80% to 90% of which were seen just once. Of the sample, 0.95% to 1.5% is held by the ten largest clones.

The germline V and J ends show losses of 0 bases and 0 bases respectively, and no gene match explains 2 bases of the junction. The CDR3 runs 16 residues from the cysteine to the phenylalanine. The only DNA kept is the CDR3, 48 bases in frame from the first base. As encoded in the germline V gene, CDR1 is SGHRS while CDR2 is YFSETQ. The TCR sequence derives from a woman aged 45 to 65 with acute or convalescent COVID-19. Input material: peripheral blood. Recombination linked TRBV5-1 to TRBJ2-3, with 9 central nucleotides matching TRBD2. Here the CDR3 is given as CASSLGLAASTDTQYF. The bases are TGCGCCAGCAGCTTGGGACTAGCGGCTAGCACAGATACGCAGTATTTT.